This T cell receptor (beta chain) was retrieved from a study of cytomegalovirus exposure and HLA in healthy donors. Study-wide background: Earlier work reported 100 million or so unique TCR beta sequences from about 180 million T cells.

Primers: 60 Vbeta forward and 13 Jbeta reverse. This table comes from immunoSEQ multiplex PCR, and its TCRdb copy is limited to in-frame clones, with some not included. In the table there are some 200,000 clones, about 77% of which are singletons. This CDR3 region has 17 residues. V was pared by 3 bases and J by 5 bases, with 23 bases between. From germline, CDR1 is SGHNT and CDR2 YYREEE (reference sequence). Comment on this clone: Its target is unknown.

Whole-study findings and limits: In a later analysis, common viral pathogens appeared linked to several of the most significant clusters. In an earlier analysis, in 620 or so donors, most V segments appeared productive either ~90% or ~30% of the time.

The chain recombines TRBV5-4 with TRBJ1-1; D perhaps matches TRBD1 (5 bases). The clonotype comes from a woman aged 30 to 39 in good health and CMV-seronegative. The sample consisted of PBMCs. As DNA, the CDR3 is TGTGCCAGCAGCTCGTTCGGGACCGCCCGGGAGGATACTGAAGCTTTCTTT. It yields the protein CASSSFGTAREDTEAFF. The full variable domain, completed using reference TRBV5-4 and TRBJ1-1, is ETGVTQSPTHLIKTRGQQVTLRCSSQSGHNTVSWYQQALGQGPQFIFQYYREEENGRGNFPPRFSGLQFPNYSSELNVNALELDDSALYLCASSSFGTAREDTEAFFGQGTRLTVV.